This entry features one TCR beta chain sequence. Antigen unknown. This entry belongs to a study of T cell responses to AZD1222 COVID-19 vaccine. Regarding the study as a whole: Every sample of the repertoires postdated the peak T cell response.

The repertoire was sequenced with immunoSEQ multiplex PCR; TCRdb's copy has only in-frame clones and lacks some. The profile shows around 200,000 clones, 88% of them singletons. The source of this sequence is an adult in good health. The specimen comprised peripheral blood, sampled on day 0 of AZD1222 vaccination.

The CDR3, as DNA: TGTGCCAGCAGGGGAGACTCGTACGAGCAGTACTTC. This encodes CASRGDSYEQYF. V is TRBV6-5 and J is TRBJ2-7; D is perhaps TRBD2 (5 bases). The CDR3 sequence is 12 residues long. The germline gives CDR1 MNHEY, CDR2 SVGAGI. Trimming left V 6 bases short and J 4 bases short, with 10 bases between.